This entry features one T cell receptor beta chain sequence. No antigen is known for it. The source of the sample is a study of blood T cells in healthy people across ages. Study-level findings and limits: CMV infection status of these donors was not known. Estimates of total diversity, which came from one million sequenced T cells, were considered to be underestimates.

Caucasian, healthy and from Russia, the donors were aged between about 6 and 90. Germline V gene data show CDR1 as PRHDT and CDR2 as FYEKMQ (reference sequence). The V end lost 5 bases, the J end lost 5 bases, and 16 bases lay between the germline ends. The CDR3 totals 14 residues. Sample-barcoded 5' priming and a J-beta primer mix drove a second PCR of roughly 6 to 12 cycles. A minimum of 3 million CDR3-containing paired-end reads was obtained for each sample. MiXCR, run by TCRdb on the 5' RACE reads, gives a single entry per CDR3 protein. The table has hundreds of thousands of distinct CDR3 sequences, around 21% seen once.

V gene TRBV13 combines with J gene TRBJ2-7, with D tentatively TRBD2 (5 bases). The TCR originated in a man between 65 and 85 years old in good health. Sequencing was done on a sample of blood. The CDR3 bases are TGTGCCAGCAGCCCGACCCTAAAGGAGGACGAGCAGTACTTC. Its protein product is CASSPTLKEDEQYF.